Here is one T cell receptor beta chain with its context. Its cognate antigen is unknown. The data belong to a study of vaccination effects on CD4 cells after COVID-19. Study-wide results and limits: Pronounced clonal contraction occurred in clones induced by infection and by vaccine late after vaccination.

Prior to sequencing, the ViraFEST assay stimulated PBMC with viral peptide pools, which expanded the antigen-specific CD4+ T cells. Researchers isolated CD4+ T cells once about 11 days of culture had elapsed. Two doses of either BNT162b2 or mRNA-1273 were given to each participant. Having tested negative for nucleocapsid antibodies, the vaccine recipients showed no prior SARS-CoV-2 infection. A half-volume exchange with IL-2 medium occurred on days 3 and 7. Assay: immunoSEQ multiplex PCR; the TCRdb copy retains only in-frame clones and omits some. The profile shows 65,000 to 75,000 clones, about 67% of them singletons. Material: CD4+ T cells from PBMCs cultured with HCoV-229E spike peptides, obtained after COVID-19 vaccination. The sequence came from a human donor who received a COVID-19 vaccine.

CDR3 residues: CASSFSSWPNGGSADTQYF. The CDR3 nucleotides read TGTGCCAGCAGCTTTTCCTCTTGGCCTAACGGGGGGTCGGCAGATACGCAGTATTTT. V and J are TRBV11-3 and TRBJ2-3; 7 bases align to TRBD2. The V gene's germline CDR1 is SGHNT and CDR2 YENEEA. The length of the CDR3 is 19 residues. With 3 bases clipped from V and 4 bases from J, the junction kept 19 bases outside the gene matches.